The 14 T cell receptor beta chains presented below share a single source sample, sequenced in a study of cytomegalovirus exposure and HLA in healthy donors. PCR employed 60 Vbeta and 13 Jbeta primers. Profiled with immunoSEQ multiplex PCR; TCRdb holds only in-frame clones, not every one. The table shows 150,000 to 200,000 clones, with 79% occurring only once. Sequencing was performed on PBMCs. The source is a woman in her forties or fifties in good health and CMV-seronegative.

This CDR3 reads CASSGGGNSLETQYF. The CDR3 DNA sequence: TGTGCCAGCAGTGGCGGGGGGAACAGCTTAGAGACCCAGTACTTC. The gene calls are TRBV7-2 and TRBJ2-5; TRBD2 matches 8 bases. Per the germline V gene, CDR1 is SGHTA and CDR2 is FQGNSA. CDR3 length: 15 amino acids. With V trimmed by 6 bases and J by 4 bases, 10 bases remained unmatched.

This chain joins TRBV18 and TRBJ1-6, with 9 bases matching TRBD1. The germline CDR1 and CDR2 sequences are KGHSH and LQKENI. CDR3 size: 15 residues. With 0 bases clipped from V and 10 bases from J, the junction kept 4 bases outside the gene matches. In DNA, the CDR3 is TGTGCCAGCTCACCACCGGGACAGGGTAACTCACCCCTCCACTTT. Translated, it gives CASSPPGQGNSPLHF. Filled out from reference TRBV18 and TRBJ1-6, the complete variable domain reads NAGVMQNPRHLVRRRGQEARLRCSPMKGHSHVYWYRQLPEEGLKFMVYLQKENIIDESGMPKERFSAEFPKEGPSILRIQQVVRGDSAAYFCASSPPGQGNSPLHFGNGTRLTVT.

The rearrangement links TRBV6-1 to TRBJ2-5; 10 positions agree with TRBD2. With 4 bases clipped from V and 1 base from J, the junction kept 6 bases outside the gene matches. Germline values: CDR1 MNHNS, CDR2 SASEGT. The CDR3 runs 16 residues. CDR3 sequence (DNA): TGTGCCAGCAGTGCTTGGACTAGCGGAGGCCAAGAGACCCAGTACTTC. Translating gives CASSAWTSGGQETQYF.

The V call is TRBV19, the J call TRBJ2-1; 11 bases fit TRBD2. CDR1 and CDR2 from the germline V gene are LNHDA and SQIVND (reference sequence). The length of the CDR3 is 15 residues. J gave up 4 bases and V 7 bases, and 6 bases lay outside the gene matches. The CDR3 DNA sequence: TGTGCCAGTACCCTAGCGGGAGGCCGATACAATGAGCAGTTCTTC. Translation gives CASTLAGGRYNEQFF.

V is TRBV11-2 and J is TRBJ2-7; D gene unclear. V was shortened by 4 bases and J by 2 bases, with 15 bases between the two germline ends. Germline V gives CDR1 SGHAT, CDR2 FQNNGV. This CDR3 comprises 15 residues. For the CDR3, the DNA is TGTGCCAGCAGCTCAGCCCCAGGAAGTCCCTACGAGCAGTACTTC. Amino acid sequence: CASSSAPGSPYEQYF.

CDR3 nucleotide sequence: TGTGCCAGCAGCTTGGAACAGGGGTGGAGAACTAATGAAAAACTGTTTTTT. Amino acids: CASSLEQGWRTNEKLFF. V is TRBV5-6 and J is TRBJ1-4; TRBD1 matches 7 bases. Losses at the gene ends were 0 bases for V and 1 base for J; bases not matched to a gene: 6. Per germline, CDR1 SGHDT and CDR2 YYEEEE. The CDR3 runs 17 residues.

Of note for this clone: One end of the junction fails to match germline, which may point to a read error. V is TRBV7-9 and J is TRBJ2-3; D uncertain. This CDR3 is 14 amino acids long. Germline CDR1 SEHNR, CDR2 FQNEAQ (reference sequence). The CDR3 loop reads CSSNPQSKSDTQYF. The CDR3, as DNA: TGTTCCAGCAACCCACAGAGCAAGTCAGATACGCAGTATTTT. Variable domain in full (rest from reference TRBV7-9 and TRBJ2-3): DTGVSQNPRHKITKRGQNVTFRCDPISEHNRLYWYRQTLGQGPEFLTYFQNEAQLEKSRLLSDRFSAERPKGSFSTLEIQRTEQGDSAMYLCSSNPQSKSDTQYFGPGTRLTVL.

This chain links TRBV28 with TRBJ2-1; TRBD2 matches 8 bases. V shed 3 bases, J shed 4 bases, and the junction held 8 bases outside the gene matches. The CDR3 covers 16 residues. The V gene's germline CDR1 is MDHEN and CDR2 SYDVKM. CDR3 loop: CASSFSGTRGYNEQFF. The CDR3 DNA is TGTGCCAGCAGTTTTAGCGGGACTAGGGGGTACAATGAGCAGTTCTTC.

A word on this clone: Distinct nucleotide sequences in the sample also encode this CDR3. V gene TRBV28 combines with J gene TRBJ2-7, with D possibly being TRBD1 (5 bases). Germline CDR1 is MDHEN and CDR2 is SYDVKM. Trimming stripped 2 bases from V and 3 bases from J, with 8 bases between. The CDR3 runs to 13 residues. The chain's CDR3 is CASSLAGNYEQYF. In DNA form, the CDR3 reads TGTGCCAGCAGTTTAGCAGGGAACTACGAGCAGTACTTC.

The chain combines TRBV4-3 with TRBJ2-3; D may be TRBD2 (5 bases). Germline V CDR1 and CDR2: LGHNA, YSLEER. V lost 4 bases and J 1 base, leaving 15 bases between the germline ends. The CDR3 length is 16 residues. The CDR3 region is CASSLRPAGGTDTQYF. In DNA, the CDR3 is TGCGCCAGCAGCCTGAGGCCAGCCGGGGGCACAGATACGCAGTATTTT.

This clone has only one observation. This sequence joins TRBV5-1 and TRBJ2-7, with D perhaps TRBD1 (6 bases). This CDR3 is built from 15 residues. V was cut by 0 bases and J by 3 bases, with 13 bases left in between. CDR1 and CDR2 (germline): SGHRS, YFSETQ. CDR3 sequence: CASSLGSGVLYEQYF. Written as DNA, the CDR3 is TGCGCCAGCAGCTTGGGTTCAGGGGTACTCTACGAGCAGTACTTC.

The J gene is TRBJ2-1, the V gene TRBV7-9, with 13 bases lining up with TRBD2. J gave up 7 bases and V 2 bases, and 2 bases lay outside the gene matches. CDR1 is SEHNR, CDR2 FQNEAQ, per germline (reference sequence). The CDR3 covers 15 residues. CDR3: CASSLTLAGGNEQFF. CDR3 in DNA: TGTGCCAGCAGCTTAACACTAGCGGGAGGGAATGAGCAGTTCTTC.

This chain joins TRBV7-9 and TRBJ1-1, with TRBD1 matching over 11 bases. This CDR3 is built from 16 residues. Germline lookup yields CDR1 SEHNR and CDR2 FQNEAQ (reference sequence). V shed 0 bases and J 6 bases; nucleotides not matched to a gene: 6. The CDR3 coding sequence is TGTGCCAGCAGCTTAGCCGGGACAGGGGGAGGGCCTGAAGCTTTCTTT. Amino acids: CASSLAGTGGGPEAFF.

With regard to this clone: Other nucleotide sequences in the sample specify the same CDR3. The chain combines TRBV6-4 with TRBJ1-6; TRBD1 agrees at 7 bases. This CDR3 spans 14 amino acids. The germline gives CDR1 MRHNA, CDR2 SNTAGT. V shed 5 bases, J shed 7 bases, and the junction held 5 bases outside the gene matches. CDR3 sequence: CASSTGTANSPLHF. The CDR3 DNA is TGTGCCAGCAGTACCGGGACAGCCAATTCACCCCTCCACTTT.